This T cell receptor (beta chain) emerged from a study of blood T cells in healthy people across ages. PCR was performed a second time for roughly 7 to 12 cycles using a sample-barcoded 5' primer and a J-beta primer mix. Using its own MiXCR run on the 5' RACE reads, TCRdb lists one record per CDR3 protein. The repertoire includes around 870,000 distinct CDR3 sequences, around 30% of them detected once, and 15% to 20% sits in the top ten. Donor samples were obtained from healthy Caucasian individuals from Russia, aged about 6 to 95. Germline V gene data show CDR1 as SEHNR and CDR2 as FQNEAQ (reference sequence). V lost 4 bases, J lost 3 bases, and 13 bases lay in between. The CDR3 is 14 amino acids.

Source material: blood. The receptor comes from a woman of 80 years or more in good health. The chain carries TRBV7-9 and TRBJ2-7; D gene uncertain. CDR3 amino acids: CASSSKGLLYEQYF. The CDR3 DNA reads as TGTGCCAGCAGCTCCAAGGGCCTACTCTACGAGCAGTACTTC.